This T cell receptor (beta chain) was captured by sequencing in a study of blood T cell repertoires in COVID-19. Study at large: The cDNA or gDNA used as material had been derived from T cells, B-cell-depleted T cells, or PBMCs.

Germline V CDR1 and CDR2: LGHDT, YNNKEL (reference sequence). This CDR3 has 14 amino acids. V was cut by 1 base and J by 12 bases, with 18 bases left in between. Data came from immunoSEQ multiplex PCR; TCRdb stores just in-frame clones and leaves some out. The table has 100,000 or so clones, roughly 82% seen once. The chain is built from TRBV3-1 (or the pseudogene TRBV3-2) and TRBJ1-1; possible D gene TRBD1, 6 bases. This TCR was recovered from a man aged 45 to 65 with active or convalescent COVID-19. What was sequenced was peripheral blood. CDR3 nucleotides: TGTGCCAGCAGCCAAGGGTCCGGTGGGGGCGAGTCTTTCTTT. Translated: CASSQGSGGGESFF.